The 12 T cell receptor beta chains listed next were all sequenced from one sample in a study of cytomegalovirus exposure and HLA in healthy donors (dated by TCRdb to between 2016 and 2019). Library creation used the immunoSEQ multiplex PCR assay. The multiplex PCR relied on a mix of 60 forward primers for TCR Vbeta segments and 13 reverse primers for TCR Jbeta segments. The immuneACCESS repertoire file appears here via TCRdb, limited to in-frame rearrangements. These files lack a portion of the clones; in checked studies, under half of the deficit traces to unresolved V genes, and the cause of the others is not known. A total of over 100,000 clones appear in this sample, nearly 65% of them only once. The ten largest account for 9% to 10% of the sample. Input material: PBMCs. Source of these receptors: a middle-aged man in good health and CMV-seropositive.

The chain is built from TRBV29-1 and TRBJ2-5; D might be TRBD2 (7 bases). This CDR3 is 13 amino acids long. V lost 6 bases and J 4 bases, leaving 15 bases between the germline ends. Germline lookup yields CDR1 SQVTM and CDR2 ANQGSEA. CDR3 loop: CSVVGGLRETQYF. The CDR3 region has the DNA TGCAGCGTGGTCGGGGGGCTACGAGAGACCCAGTACTTC.

The chain has TRBV5-1 and TRBJ2-7; 9 nucleotides align to TRBD1. Germline V gene sequence: CDR1 SGHRS, CDR2 YFSETQ. This CDR3 spans 12 amino acids. J was trimmed by 6 bases and V by 4 bases; bases with no gene match: 2. CDR3 DNA: TGCGCCAGCAGCCCGACAGGGGGCGAGCAGTACTTC. Its translation: CASSPTGGEQYF.

V and J are TRBV7-8 and TRBJ2-3, with 8 nucleotides matching TRBD2. J was trimmed by 2 bases and V by 5 bases; bases with no gene match: 6. The CDR3 spans 15 residues. Germline-derived CDR1 and CDR2 are SGHVS and FQNEAQ. The CDR3 is CASSQSGGDTDTQYF. The DNA of the CDR3 is TGTGCCAGCAGCCAGAGCGGGGGCGACACAGATACGCAGTATTTT.

The V gene is TRBV30, the J gene TRBJ2-2; D possibly corresponds to TRBD2 (6 bases). CDR1 and CDR2 (germline): GTSNPN, SVGIG (reference sequence). The CDR3 has 15 amino acids. V was clipped by 2 bases and J by 5 bases, with 15 bases between them. For the CDR3, the DNA is TGTGCCTGGAGTCGGGTGGGAGGCCCAACCGGGGAGCTGTTTTTT. Translating gives CAWSRVGGPTGELFF. Looking up the rest from reference TRBV30 and TRBJ2-2 gives the full variable domain: SQTIHQWPATLVQPVGSPLSLECTVEGTSNPNLYWYRQAAGRGLQLLFYSVGIGQISSEVPQNLSASRPQDRQFILSSKKLLLSDSGFYLCAWSRVGGPTGELFFGEGSRLTVL.

This chain uses TRBV11-2 with TRBJ2-7; possible D gene TRBD2, 6 bases. Germline assignment: CDR1 SGHAT and CDR2 FQNNGV. The ends were cut back, 3 bases at V and 2 bases at J, with 17 bases in the middle. The CDR3 length is 16 residues. DNA of the CDR3: TGTGCCAGCAGCTTTAAAACGGGACTTCTTGCCTACGAGCAGTACTTC. Its protein product is CASSFKTGLLAYEQYF.

This clone was seen more than once but under ten times. This chain links TRBV10-3 with TRBJ2-1; weak D call: TRBD1 (6 bases). This CDR3 has 16 residues. Germline V CDR1 and CDR2: ENHRY, SYGVKD. V gave up 0 bases and J gave up 6 bases, with 15 bases separating them. CDR3 region: CAISESGTLRGNEQFF. In DNA form, the CDR3 reads TGTGCCATCAGTGAGTCGGGAACACTCAGGGGCAATGAGCAGTTCTTC.

The table lists this clone with a few counts. The chain recombines TRBV14 with TRBJ1-2; no definite D call. Germline CDR1 SGHDN, CDR2 FVKESK. The V and J ends lost 7 bases and 2 bases respectively, with 14 bases between them. The CDR3 extends over 14 amino acids. The CDR3 coding sequence is TGTGCCAGCATGCCTGTTGGAGCAAACTATGGCTACACCTTC. This sequence encodes CASMPVGANYGYTF.

The chain links TRBV5-1 to TRBJ2-7; D is possibly TRBD1 (5 bases). The CDR3 consists of 14 residues. In germline, CDR1 is SGHRS, CDR2 YFSETQ. V was shortened by 4 bases and J by 2 bases, with 13 bases between the two germline ends. This CDR3 reads CASSPDSHTYEQYF. CDR3 sequence (DNA): TGCGCCAGCAGCCCAGACAGTCATACCTACGAGCAGTACTTC. The variable domain in full, with the rest retrieved from reference TRBV5-1 and TRBJ2-7, is KAGVTQTPRYLIKTRGQQVTLSCSPISGHRSVSWYQQTPGQGLQFLFEYFSETQRNKGNFPGRFSGRQFSNSRSEMNVSTLELGDSALYLCASSPDSHTYEQYFGPGTRLTVT.

This clone occurred a few times. The chain is built from TRBV7-3 and TRBJ1-6; TRBD1 matches at 8 bases. V dropped 5 bases and J dropped 9; count of bases not matched to a gene: 12. The CDR3 covers 16 residues. Germline V lookup: CDR1 SGHTA, CDR2 FQGTGA. The CDR3 coding sequence is TGTGCCAGCAGCCAGGAGGGCAGGGGGCGAGGTTCACCCCTCCACTTT. Translating gives CASSQEGRGRGSPLHF.

This clone is a singleton in its sample. This sequence joins TRBV19 and TRBJ1-2; D remains unclear. There are 15 residues in the CDR3. From germline, CDR1 is LNHDA and CDR2 SQIVND (reference sequence). Deletions cut 5 bases from V and 0 bases from J, with 13 bases between. The CDR3 here is CASSPSGKANYGYTF. CDR3 nucleotide sequence: TGTGCCAGTAGTCCCTCGGGGAAAGCTAACTATGGCTACACCTTC.

The chain couples TRBV7-3 to TRBJ2-6; weak D call: TRBD1 (6 bases). Germline V gene data show CDR1 as SGHTA and CDR2 as FQGTGA. Trimming took off 4 bases at V and 0 bases at J, with 7 bases between the two ends. This CDR3 spans 15 amino acids. CDR3 sequence: CASSSDSSGANVLTF. The CDR3 DNA follows: TGTGCCAGCAGCTCGGACAGCTCTGGGGCCAACGTCCTGACTTTC.

V usage is TRBV6-1 and J usage is TRBJ2-5; 7 bases are shared with TRBD2. CDR3 size: 13 residues. Germline V CDR1 and CDR2: MNHNS, SASEGT. V was clipped by 7 bases and J by 0 bases; unmatched bases: 2. CDR3 sequence reads: CASNGLDQETQYF. Written as DNA, the CDR3 is TGTGCCAGCAACGGACTAGACCAAGAGACCCAGTACTTC.